These 8 T cell receptor beta chains came from one sample sequenced in a study of STAT5B mutations in CD4+ large granular lymphocyte leukemia. Using immunoSEQ multiplex PCR, the repertoire was profiled, and TCRdb retains in-frame clones only, with some absent. The profile shows under 40,000 clones, nearly 80% of them singletons. Sequencing was performed on CD4+ T cells from blood buffy coats. Receptors originate from a human donor in good health.

Only one count was recorded for this clone. V gene TRBV6-1 combines with J gene TRBJ1-4; D is undetermined. The CDR3 sequence is 14 residues long. Trimming took off 1 base at V and 3 bases at J, with 6 bases between the two ends. Germline values: CDR1 MNHNS, CDR2 SASEGT. For the CDR3, the DNA is TGTGCCAGCAGTGAAGTAACAGCTAATGAAAAACTGTTTTTT. It codes for CASSEVTANEKLFF.

The rearrangement links TRBV7-6 to TRBJ2-5; D unresolved. This CDR3 has 13 residues. Trimming pared 1 base from V and 5 bases from J, leaving 8 bases between. In germline, CDR1 is SGHVS, CDR2 FNYEAQ. The CDR3 reads CASSLVSGETQYF. The CDR3 DNA sequence: TGTGCCAGCAGCTTAGTATCCGGGGAGACCCAGTACTTC.

CDR3 protein: CASSESGRGTLNEQFF. The CDR3 region has the DNA TGTGCCAGCAGTGAATCCGGCAGGGGAACGCTCAATGAGCAGTTCTTC. The rearrangement uses TRBV25-1 and TRBJ2-1; possibly TRBD1 for D (6 bases). The germline V gene has CDR1 MGHDK and CDR2 SYGVNS. The V gene lost 1 base and the J gene lost 6 bases, with 16 bases spanning the gap. This CDR3 contains 16 residues.

The CDR3: CASMGLAGVNEQFF. The CDR3 DNA reads as TGTGCCAGTATGGGACTAGCGGGAGTTAATGAGCAGTTCTTC. This chain connects TRBV19 to TRBJ2-1; 14 nucleotides match TRBD2. The CDR3 is 14 amino acids. CDR1 is LNHDA and CDR2 is SQIVND in the germline V gene (reference sequence). The junction had 3 bases not matched to a gene; V was cut back by 7 bases and J by 7 bases.

V usage is TRBV6-5 and J usage is TRBJ2-7; TRBD1 agrees at 8 bases. The CDR3 is 15 residues long. Trimming at V came to 4 bases and at J to 5 bases, leaving 10 bases not matched to a gene. Germline V CDR1 and CDR2: MNHEY, SVGAGI. CDR3 residues: CASSSRGRGLDEQYF. The CDR3 coding sequence is TGTGCCAGCAGTTCCCGAGGCAGGGGGCTCGACGAGCAGTACTTC.

The genes are TRBV18 and TRBJ1-5, with TRBD1 matching 9 bases. V lost 4 bases and J lost 4; bases outside the gene matches: 5. Germline-derived CDR1 and CDR2 are KGHSH and LQKENI. The CDR3 is 15 amino acids. The DNA of the CDR3 is TGTGCCAGCTCACAGGGACAGGGAGAAAATCAGCCCCAGCATTTT. Encoded protein: CASSQGQGENQPQHF.

The chain recombines TRBV28 with TRBJ1-5; D gene ambiguous. Germline V lookup: CDR1 MDHEN, CDR2 SYDVKM. The CDR3 sequence is 15 residues long. V gave up 4 bases and J gave up 2 bases, with 12 bases separating them. The CDR3, as DNA: TGTGCCAGCAGTTCCCCCGAAGAGGGCAATCAGCCCCAGCATTTT. Its translation is CASSSPEEGNQPQHF.

This sequence joins TRBV6-6 and TRBJ2-2; 9 bases match TRBD2. V shed 8 bases, J shed 7 bases, and the junction held 5 bases outside the gene matches. The CDR3 is 13 residues long. Germline V gene lookup returns CDR1 MNHNY and CDR2 SVGAGI (reference sequence). In nucleotides, the CDR3 is TGTGCCAGCGGCGGGAGGGCCAACGGGGAGCTGTTTTTT. Its protein is CASGGRANGELFF.